This T cell receptor beta chain was identified in a study of OX40 agonist ivuxolimab in advanced cancers. Background on the study: Head and neck, renal cell, melanoma or hepatocellular carcinoma were the cancers that dose-escalation patients had. Under the entry rules, prior anti-PD-1, anti-PD-L1 or anti-CTLA-4 therapy was allowed, and 40% had some. Aged roughly 23 to 90 with a mean of roughly 65 years, they were under 85% male.

Method: immunoSEQ multiplex PCR; TCRdb's copy keeps in-frame clones and lacks some. The repertoire consists of 75,000 to 100,000 clones, with over 90% occurring once and the leading ten covering around 0.7%. The V gene's germline CDR1 is MNHEY and CDR2 SVGAGI. J lost 11 bases, V lost 2 bases, and 11 bases had no gene match. The CDR3 has 15 amino acids. With baseline, cycle 4 day 1, and cycle 7 day 1 as timepoints, blood was sampled. V is TRBV6-5 and J is TRBJ1-4; the match to TRBD1 covers 7 bases. The sequencing used CD4+ or CD8+ T cells sorted from blood, collected in a trial of the OX40 agonist ivuxolimab. This clonotype originated in an adult with an advanced solid tumor such as melanoma, head and neck, liver or kidney cancer. The CDR3, as DNA: TGTGCCAGCAGTTACCGCTACAGGGGTCGGGAGAAACTGTTTTTT. It yields the protein CASSYRYRGREKLFF.